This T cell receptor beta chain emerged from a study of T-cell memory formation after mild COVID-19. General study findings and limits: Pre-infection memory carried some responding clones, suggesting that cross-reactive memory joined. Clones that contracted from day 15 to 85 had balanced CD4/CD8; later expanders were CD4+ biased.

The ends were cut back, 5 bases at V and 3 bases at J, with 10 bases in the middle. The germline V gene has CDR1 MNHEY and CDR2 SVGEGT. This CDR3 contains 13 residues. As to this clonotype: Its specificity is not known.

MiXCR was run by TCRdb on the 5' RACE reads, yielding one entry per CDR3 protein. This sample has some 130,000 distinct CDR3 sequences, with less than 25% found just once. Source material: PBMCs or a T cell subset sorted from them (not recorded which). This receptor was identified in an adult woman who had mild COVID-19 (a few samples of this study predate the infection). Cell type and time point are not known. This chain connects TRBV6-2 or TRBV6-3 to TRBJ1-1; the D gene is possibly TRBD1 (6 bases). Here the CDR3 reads CASSTGQYTEAFF. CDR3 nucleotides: TGTGCCAGCAGTACCGGACAGTACACTGAAGCTTTCTTT.